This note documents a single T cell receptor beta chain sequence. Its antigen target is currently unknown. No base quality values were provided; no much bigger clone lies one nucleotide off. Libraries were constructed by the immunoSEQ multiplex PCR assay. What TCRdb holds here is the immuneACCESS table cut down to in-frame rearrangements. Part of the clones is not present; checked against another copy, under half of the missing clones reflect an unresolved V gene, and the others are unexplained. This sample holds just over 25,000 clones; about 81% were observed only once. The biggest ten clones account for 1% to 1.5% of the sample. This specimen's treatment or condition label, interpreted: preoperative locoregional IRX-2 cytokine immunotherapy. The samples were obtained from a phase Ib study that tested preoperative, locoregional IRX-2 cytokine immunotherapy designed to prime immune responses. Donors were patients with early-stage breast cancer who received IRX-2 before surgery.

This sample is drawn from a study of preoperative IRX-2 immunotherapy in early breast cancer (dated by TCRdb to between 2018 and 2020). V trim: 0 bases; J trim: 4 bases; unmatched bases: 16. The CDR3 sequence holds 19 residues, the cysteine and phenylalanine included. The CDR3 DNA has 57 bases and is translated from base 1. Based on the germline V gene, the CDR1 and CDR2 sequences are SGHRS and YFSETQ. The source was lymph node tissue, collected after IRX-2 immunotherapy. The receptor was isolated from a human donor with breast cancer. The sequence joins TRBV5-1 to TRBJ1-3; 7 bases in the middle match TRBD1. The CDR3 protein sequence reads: CASSLATRSTGAKGNTIYF. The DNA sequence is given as TGCGCCAGCAGCTTGGCCACCAGATCTACAGGGGCTAAGGGAAACACCATATATTTT.